These T cell receptor beta chains were read from a single sample in a study of cytomegalovirus exposure and HLA in healthy donors. The method was immunoSEQ multiplex PCR; TCRdb's version includes in-frame clones alone and lacks a portion of them. The repertoire consists of roughly 120,000 clones, with 81% occurring once and the leading ten covering 1.1%. Sequencing was done on a sample of PBMCs. Receptors originate from a woman aged 30 to 39 in good health and CMV-seronegative. Each CDR3 is given with its conserved first and last residue. Fields, in order: D gene, J gene, clone size, V gene, CDR3 DNA, CDR3 protein. D genes are given only for firm matches. The listing skips clone size in some rows; elsewhere it reads once, few, many or a size class.

. TRBJ2-2 . TRBV5-1 TGCGCCAGCAGCTTGGCCGGTAGGAACACCGGGGAGCTGTTTTTT CASSLAGRNTGELFF
TRBD2 TRBJ2-5 . TRBV15 TGTGCCACCAGCAGAGGACTAGCGGTGGGGACCCAGTACTTC CATSRGLAVGTQYF
. TRBJ2-7 . TRBV25-1 TGTGCCAGCAGTGACCTAGGGGGGGGTAGCTCCTACGAGCAGTACTTC CASSDLGGGSSYEQYF
. TRBJ1-4 once TRBV6-1 TGTGCCAGCAGTGAACTGGGCAGCTTTAATGAAAAACTGTTTTTT CASSELGSFNEKLFF
. TRBJ1-1 . TRBV19 TGTGCCAGTACCCCTTGGCGGCAGTTGAACACTGAAGCTTTCTTT CASTPWRQLNTEAFF
. TRBJ1-2 . TRBV7-8 TGTGCCAGCAGCCCCGGGGGGTTATCGGATGGCTATGGCTACACCTTC CASSPGGLSDGYGYTF
. TRBJ1-1 once TRBV5-1 TGCGCCAGCAGCGAACGACAGGAGAACACTGAAGCTTTCTTT CASSERQENTEAFF
TRBD1 TRBJ1-1 . TRBV18 TGTGCCAGCTCACCACCTTGGGGACAGAGGGCTGAAGCTTTCTTT CASSPPWGQRAEAFF
. TRBJ2-7 once TRBV4-1 TGCGCCAGCAGCCAAGCGCCAGCGGCCTCCTACGAGCAGTACTTC CASSQAPAASYEQYF
TRBD1 TRBJ2-6 . TRBV15 TGTGCCACCAGCAGAGAAAAGGACAGGGCGAGCTCTGGGGCCAACGTCCTGACTTTC CATSREKDRASSGANVLTF
TRBD2 TRBJ2-1 . TRBV4-1 TGCGCCAGCAGCCAAGGACTAGCGGGGGGGCGGGGCGACAATGAGCAGTTCTTC CASSQGLAGGRGDNEQFF
. TRBJ2-2 . TRBV11-2 TGTGCCAGCAGACCTCCGGGACAGAACACCGGGGAGCTGTTTTTT CASRPPGQNTGELFF
TRBD1 TRBJ1-2 . TRBV27 TGTGCCAGCAGTTTATACCGACAGGGAACTTATGGCTACACCTTC CASSLYRQGTYGYTF
. TRBJ2-1 . TRBV7-9 TGTGCCAGCAGCTTAGGTGAGGACTGGGAGTACAATGAGCAGTTCTTC CASSLGEDWEYNEQFF
TRBD2 TRBJ2-1 . TRBV7-9 TGTGCCAGCAGCTTAGTCTTGGGGAGGGAGTTCTTC CASSLVLGREFF
TRBD2 TRBJ2-1 once TRBV10-3 TGTGCCATCAGTCCCCTAGTAAGAGCGGGGGGGTACAATGAGCAGTTCTTC CAISPLVRAGGYNEQFF
. TRBJ2-3 . TRBV6-1 TGTGCCAGCAGTGGACTCATTGACACAGATACGCAGTATTTT CASSGLIDTDTQYF
. TRBJ2-2 . TRBV9 TGTGCCAGCAGCCATAAGGGACATCTGAACACCGGGGAGCTGTTTTTT CASSHKGHLNTGELFF
. TRBJ2-3 . TRBV30 TGTGCCGGCCGGCGGGTGGCGGAAGATACGCAGTATTTT CAGRRVAEDTQYF
. TRBJ1-1 . TRBV10-3 TGTGCCATCAGTGAAAGTGCGGCAGGGTCTGAAGCTTTCTTT CAISESAAGSEAFF
. TRBJ1-2 . TRBV2 TGTGCCAGCAGTGAATCTGGGGGAGGGAACTATGGCTACACCTTC CASSESGGGNYGYTF
. TRBJ2-2 once TRBV10-3 TGTGCCATAAGCGGGACCGGGGAGCTGTTTTTT CAISGTGELFF
TRBD1 TRBJ1-1 few TRBV10-3 TGTGCCATCAGACGGGACAGTGGAGCGAACACTGAAGCTTTCTTT CAIRRDSGANTEAFF
TRBD2 TRBJ2-1 . TRBV11-3 TGTGCCAGCAGCGCTAACTTGGCGGGAGGGGATGAGCAGTTCTTC CASSANLAGGDEQFF
. TRBJ2-7 . TRBV9 TGTGCCAGCAGCGTGGGTCCGGGACGGGAGTACGAGCAGTACTTC CASSVGPGREYEQYF
TRBD2 TRBJ2-1 few TRBV5-1 TGCGCCAGCAGCGAGGGACTAGCGGGAGTCCATGAGCAGTTCTTC CASSEGLAGVHEQFF
. TRBJ2-1 . TRBV7-3 TGTGCCAGCAGCCCCGAGGACTTCGGCGGTGAGCAGTTCTTC CASSPEDFGGEQFF
TRBD2 TRBJ2-1 few TRBV5-6 TGTGCCAGCAGCTGGGGACTAGCGGGGGGGAATGAGCAGTTCTTC CASSWGLAGGNEQFF
TRBD1 TRBJ2-3 . TRBV29-1 TGCAGCGTTGAAAGGACAGGGTCCCCAGATACGCAGTATTTT CSVERTGSPDTQYF
. TRBJ1-1 . TRBV6-1 TGTGCCAGCAGTGAAGGAGGTCTCACTGAAGCTTTCTTT CASSEGGLTEAFF
. TRBJ2-1 . TRBV5-1 TGCGCCAGCAGCTACCGAGCGGGCGTCTCCTACAATGAGCAGTTCTTC CASSYRAGVSYNEQFF
TRBD2 TRBJ2-7 . TRBV5-1 TGCGCCAGCAGCTTGGCCGCGGGAGTGGGTGAGCAGTACTTC CASSLAAGVGEQYF
TRBD1 TRBJ1-2 . TRBV2 TGTGCCAGCAGTGCCACAGGGGATTCATATGGCTACACCTTC CASSATGDSYGYTF
TRBD2 TRBJ2-1 . TRBV5-6 TGTGCCAGCAGCTTTCGGCGGGAGGGAGGAGAGCAGTTCTTC CASSFRREGGEQFF
. TRBJ2-2 . TRBV27 TGTGCCAGCACCATCCGGGGAACGGCCGGGGAGCTGTTTTTT CASTIRGTAGELFF
. TRBJ1-2 . TRBV14 TGTGCCAGCAGCCAATACGAGAGGTCGAGTGGCTACACCTTC CASSQYERSSGYTF
. TRBJ1-5 . TRBV15 TGTGCCACCAGCACAGGGTCAGAGCCCCAGCATTTT CATSTGSEPQHF
TRBD1 TRBJ2-7 once TRBV6-1 TGTGCCAGCAGTGATGAATACGTGGCAGGGGGCTACGAGCAGTACTTC CASSDEYVAGGYEQYF
. TRBJ2-5 . TRBV11-3 TGTGCCAGCAGCTCTGGACAGACACGTACACGGGAGACCCAGTACTTC CASSSGQTRTRETQYF
TRBD1 TRBJ2-7 . TRBV18 TGTGCCAGCTCACCAGGGACAGGGGAGCAGTACTTC CASSPGTGEQYF
. TRBJ1-2 once TRBV4-2 TGTGCCAGCAGCCAGGACAGTACCGCTGGCTACACCTTC CASSQDSTAGYTF
TRBD1 TRBJ1-1 . TRBV6-5 TGTGCCAGCAGGCCGCAGGGGGGCACTGAAGCTTTCTTT CASRPQGGTEAFF
TRBD1 TRBJ2-7 . TRBV2 TGTGCCAGCAAACTTAACAGGGGGTACGAGCAGTACTTC CASKLNRGYEQYF
. TRBJ2-1 . TRBV5-1 TGCGCCAGCAGCTTCCGGGTTGCCTATGAGCAGTTCTTC CASSFRVAYEQFF
. TRBJ1-5 . TRBV28 TGTGCCAGCATTAAAGGCGGGTTAGGCAGCAATCAGCCCCAGCATTTT CASIKGGLGSNQPQHF
. TRBJ1-5 . TRBV6-5 TGTGCCAGCAGTTACTCGGACAGCCCATTCCAGCCCCAGCATTTT CASSYSDSPFQPQHF
. TRBJ2-2 . TRBV18 TGTGCCAGCTCACCACAGGAGGGGACAGATGGCGGGGAGCTGTTTTTT CASSPQEGTDGGELFF
. TRBJ1-4 . TRBV30 TGTGCCTGGAACAGGGTGGGTGGGATAAAATTGTTTTTT CAWNRVGGIKLFF
. TRBJ2-7 once TRBV6-5 TGTGCCAGCAGTTACTCGTACAGAACCTACGAGCAGTACTTC CASSYSYRTYEQYF
TRBD1 TRBJ1-2 . TRBV9 TGTGCCAGCAGCGCAGGACAGGGAGACGGCTACACCTTC CASSAGQGDGYTF
. TRBJ1-2 . TRBV20-1 TGCAGTGTAGGGGGTAACTATGGCTACACCTTC CSVGGNYGYTF
. TRBJ2-7 . TRBV6-1 TGTGCCAGCAGTGAACGGAGACAGCCTTTGAGCGAGCAGTACTTC CASSERRQPLSEQYF
. TRBJ1-2 . TRBV11-3 TGTGCCAGCAGCTTAGTCTCGGGGGATGGCTACACCTTC CASSLVSGDGYTF
TRBD1 TRBJ2-7 . TRBV5-8 TGTGCCAGCAGCTTCGGGACAGATTCCTACGAGCAGTACTTC CASSFGTDSYEQYF
. TRBJ2-7 . TRBV30 TGTGCCTGGAGTGGGTCTAGCTCGTACGAGCAGTACTTC CAWSGSSSYEQYF